Following are 2 T cell receptor beta chains from one sample sequenced in a study of T cells in Graves' hyperthyroidism and ophthalmopathy. TCR beta CDR3 regions were amplified from RNA transcripts. The HTBI set primed first-round TCR CDR3 RT-PCR. TCRdb re-derived calls from the multiplex PCR reads in MiXCR, one entry per CDR3 protein. The sample yields a few hundred thousand distinct CDR3 sequences, 13% to 15% seen once. The sequenced material came from blood. All receptors derive from a woman in her forties or fifties with Graves' hyperthyroidism that later progressed to Graves' ophthalmopathy.

This rearrangement joins TRBV6-5 to TRBJ2-2; D is undetermined. Germline V gives CDR1 MNHEY, CDR2 SVGAGI. Trimming took 2 bases from V and 1 from J, leaving 8 bases between them. The CDR3 is made up of 15 amino acids. CDR3 sequence: CASSYGLGNTGELFF. CDR3 sequence (DNA): TGTGCCAGCAGTTACGGTTTGGGGAACACCGGGGAGCTGTTTTTT.

Note on this clonotype: This may arise from a read error, as a much more abundant clone is one base away. This chain connects TRBV18 to TRBJ2-3; D ambiguous. Germline V lookup: CDR1 KGHSH, CDR2 LQKENI. The CDR3 runs to 15 residues. Trimming removed 0 bases from V and 2 bases from J, with 9 bases in between. The CDR3 DNA reads TGTGCCAGCTCACCACCAGGAACACACACAGATACGCAGTATTTT. This codes for CASSPPGTHTDTQYF.